One sample yielded the 31 T cell receptor beta chains listed below, sequenced in a study of CD8+ T cells in alopecia areata. Following extraction, RNA underwent reverse transcription to cDNA, which served as the sequencing template. TCRdb keeps only in-frame clones here, not all; method: immunoSEQ multiplex PCR. The table lists 200,000 to 250,000 clones, around two fifths of them singletons. The sample's treatment: oral pan-JAK inhibitor, 5-10 mg twice daily. Source: CD4+ T cells sorted from blood, taken at week 34, from a patient treated with tofacitinib. The receptors were gathered from a human donor with alopecia areata.

The gene calls are TRBV4-2 and TRBJ2-1; maybe TRBD2 (5 bases). Germline V gene lookup returns CDR1 LGHNA and CDR2 YNFKEQ. V was trimmed by 1 base and J by 10 bases, leaving 14 bases between them. The CDR3 runs to 14 residues. The CDR3 spells CASSQGGDDREQFF. In nucleotides, the CDR3 is TGTGCCAGCAGCCAAGGGGGAGACGATAGGGAGCAGTTCTTC.

DNA of the CDR3: TGCAGCGTTGAAGACTACAGGGACAATGAGCAGTTCTTC. It yields the protein CSVEDYRDNEQFF. The gene calls are TRBV29-1 and TRBJ2-1; weak D call: TRBD1 (6 bases). This CDR3 spans 13 amino acids. CDR1 is SQVTM and CDR2 is ANQGSEA in the germline V gene. Between the trimmed V and J ends, which lost 0 bases and 5 bases, there was a span of 8 bases.

This chain connects TRBV29-1 to TRBJ2-1; tentatively, D is TRBD2 (5 bases). V was trimmed by 7 bases and J by 5 bases, leaving 18 bases between them. Germline CDR1 is SQVTM and CDR2 is ANQGSEA. The CDR3 has 14 residues. The CDR3 DNA reads TGCAGCGGATCATTAGCGCTAGTAAACAATGAGCAGTTCTTC. The encoded protein is CSGSLALVNNEQFF.

V usage is TRBV27 and J usage is TRBJ2-7; TRBD1 matches at 9 bases. Trimming took 6 bases from V and 4 from J; bases not matched to a gene: 1. CDR1 is MNHEY, CDR2 SMNVEV, per germline (reference sequence). The CDR3 extends over 12 amino acids. The CDR3 coding sequence is TGTGCCAGCAGGACAGGGGGGTACGAGCAGTACTTC. Protein: CASRTGGYEQYF.

In its sample, this clone was seen many times. The genes are TRBV19 and TRBJ1-5, with TRBD1 identical over 7 bases. This CDR3 has 14 amino acids. With 10 bases clipped from V and 1 base from J, the junction kept 7 bases outside the gene matches. CDR1 is LNHDA and CDR2 is SQIVND in the germline V gene (reference sequence). CDR3 sequence (DNA): TGTGCCACCCAGGACAGGAGAAGCAATCAGCCCCAGCATTTT. It yields the protein CATQDRRSNQPQHF.

In the case of this clone: This sample includes further DNA sequences coding for the same CDR3. The chain carries TRBV18 and TRBJ1-1; 7 nucleotides line up with TRBD1. The germline V gene encodes CDR1 KGHSH and CDR2 LQKENI. This CDR3 has 13 residues. With V trimmed by 4 bases and J by 3 bases, 2 bases remained unmatched. The CDR3 region has the DNA TGTGCCAGCTCACGGACAGGCGACACTGAAGCTTTCTTT. This translates into CASSRTGDTEAFF.

The chain uses TRBV5-1 and TRBJ1-2, with 7 bases identical to TRBD1. V lost 4 bases, J lost 6 bases, and 12 bases stayed unmatched. The germline gives CDR1 SGHRS, CDR2 YFSETQ. The CDR3 length is 15 residues. CDR3 region: CASSPGRQGMDGYTF. The DNA for the CDR3 is TGCGCCAGCAGCCCGGGTCGACAGGGAATGGATGGCTACACCTTC.

This clone was picked up a small number of times. The chain combines TRBV23-1 with TRBJ2-2; 11 bases fit TRBD1. TRBV23-1 is an ORF, with its function uncertain. V was clipped by 2 bases and J by 6 bases; unmatched bases: 8. The CDR3 extends over 17 amino acids. The CDR3 DNA follows: TGCGCCAGCAGTCAAGCAGGTGGACAGGGGGCCGCCGGGGAGCTGTTTTTT. Translation gives CASSQAGGQGAAGELFF.

This clone was detected a few times. The V and J genes are TRBV7-2 and TRBJ2-1, with TRBD2 matching over 12 bases. CDR1 is SGHTA and CDR2 is FQGNSA in the germline V gene. The CDR3 loop spans 15 amino acids. Trimming cost V 8 bases and J 4 bases; bases outside gene matches: 6. The CDR3 DNA is TGTGCCAGCTCGAGGACTAGCGGGATTTACAATGAGCAGTTCTTC. Protein product: CASSRTSGIYNEQFF.

This clone was detected only a few times. This chain connects TRBV29-1 to TRBJ2-7; 8 bases match TRBD1. Trimming at V came to 4 bases and at J to 3 bases, leaving 5 bases not matched to a gene. Per the germline V gene, CDR1 is SQVTM and CDR2 is ANQGSEA. The CDR3 totals 13 residues. The CDR3 region is CSVGGTGGYEQYF. CDR3 nucleotides: TGCAGCGTTGGAGGGACAGGAGGCTACGAGCAGTACTTC.

J is TRBJ1-2 and V is TRBV29-1; TRBD1 matches 7 bases. V trimming: 7 bases; J trimming: 6 bases; junction bases outside the gene matches: 5. This CDR3 is built from 11 residues. CDR1 SQVTM and CDR2 ANQGSEA come from the germline V gene. CDR3 loop: CSANRGNGYTF. The CDR3 DNA reads as TGCAGCGCGAACAGGGGTAATGGCTACACCTTC.

This chain connects TRBV7-9 to TRBJ2-7, with 10 bases matching TRBD1. Germline assignment: CDR1 SEHNR and CDR2 FQNEAQ (reference sequence). J gave up 0 bases and V 5 bases, and 7 bases lay outside the gene matches. The CDR3 has 16 residues. CDR3 region: CASSQGQGGGSYEQYF. The CDR3 DNA sequence: TGTGCCAGCAGCCAAGGACAGGGGGGCGGCTCCTACGAGCAGTACTTC.

The chain joins TRBV9 to TRBJ1-2, with a possible D match to TRBD1 (5 bases). Germline CDR1 is SGDLS and CDR2 is YYNGEE. The CDR3 runs 11 residues. V dropped 5 bases and J dropped 8 bases, with 10 bases sitting between them. CDR3 loop: CASSSDRGYTF. The CDR3 DNA follows: TGTGCCAGCAGTTCTGACAGAGGCTACACCTTC.

The chain employs TRBV7-9 and TRBJ2-5, with D unclear. The length of the CDR3 is 15 residues. Trimming stripped 4 bases from V and 5 bases from J, with 17 bases between. CDR1 SEHNR and CDR2 FQNEAQ come from the germline V gene (reference sequence). CDR3 sequence reads: CASSYRNMGLETQYF. The DNA of the CDR3 is TGTGCCAGCAGCTACCGGAATATGGGTTTGGAGACCCAGTACTTC. The whole variable domain, remainder taken from reference TRBV7-9 and TRBJ2-5, is DTGVSQNPRHKITKRGQNVTFRCDPISEHNRLYWYRQTLGQGPEFLTYFQNEAQLEKSRLLSDRFSAERPKGSFSTLEIQRTEQGDSAMYLCASSYRNMGLETQYFGPGTRLLVL.

This chain uses TRBV27 with TRBJ1-2, with a possible D match to TRBD1 (6 bases). The CDR3 loop spans 15 amino acids. The germline CDR1 and CDR2 sequences are MNHEY and SMNVEV (reference sequence). V was cut by 3 bases and J by 8 bases, with 19 bases left in between. CDR3 sequence: CASSLVGGRLSGYTF. Here the CDR3 DNA reads TGTGCCAGCAGTTTGGTGGGGGGGCGGTTGAGCGGCTACACCTTC.

V and J are TRBV9 and TRBJ2-7; 13 positions agree with TRBD2. CDR1 and CDR2 from the germline V gene are SGDLS and YYNGEE. The CDR3 runs to 14 residues. With 4 bases clipped from V and 6 bases from J, the junction kept 4 bases outside the gene matches. The CDR3 DNA reads as TGTGCCAGCAGCATACGACTAGCGGGAGGCGAGCAGTACTTC. It specifies CASSIRLAGGEQYF. Variable domain in full (rest from reference TRBV9 and TRBJ2-7): DSGVTQTPKHLITATGQRVTLRCSPRSGDLSVYWYQQSLDQGLQFLIQYYNGEERAKGNILERFSAQQFPDLHSELNLSSLELGDSALYFCASSIRLAGGEQYFGPGTRLTVT.

This clone was recorded a few times. The CDR3 loop reads CASVGQGWATNEKLFF. CDR3 in DNA: TGTGCCAGTGTCGGACAGGGATGGGCAACTAATGAAAAACTGTTTTTT. This chain links TRBV11-2 with TRBJ1-4, with 8 bases fitting TRBD1. Germline CDR1 and CDR2: SGHAT and FQNNGV. The trim removed 9 bases at V and 0 bases at J, leaving 9 bases unmatched. There are 16 residues in the CDR3.

CDR3 loop: CASSVAGTNYGYTF. Here the CDR3 DNA reads TGTGCCAGCAGCGTAGCCGGCACTAACTATGGCTACACCTTC. The rearrangement links TRBV9 to TRBJ1-2; D unresolved. Per the germline V gene, CDR1 is SGDLS and CDR2 is YYNGEE. The germline V and J ends were trimmed by 0 bases and 0 bases, with 6 bases remaining between them. The CDR3 consists of 14 residues.

The chain links TRBV30 to TRBJ2-3, with D perhaps TRBD1 or TRBD2 (6 bases each). CDR3 length: 14 amino acids. CDR1 and CDR2 (germline): GTSNPN, SVGIG (reference sequence). V lost 2 bases, J lost 6 bases, and 15 bases lay in between. The CDR3 region has the DNA TGTGCCTGGAGTACAGGGAGGAAGGGGGATACGCAGTATTTT. It translates to CAWSTGRKGDTQYF.

This clone was counted a few times. The chain joins TRBV2 to TRBJ2-7; possibly TRBD1 or TRBD2 for D (5 bases each). Trimming took 7 bases from V and 7 from J, leaving 20 bases between them. This CDR3 region has 14 residues. Per germline, CDR1 SNHLY and CDR2 FYNNEI. CDR3 in DNA: TGTGCCAGCATGCCGGGACCAGACCATTTTGAGCAGTACTTC. As protein: CASMPGPDHFEQYF.

The rearrangement joins TRBV18 to TRBJ2-1; 10 bases map to TRBD2. This CDR3 has 15 residues. Trimming at V came to 3 bases and at J to 4 bases, leaving 3 bases not matched to a gene. The germline gives CDR1 KGHSH, CDR2 LQKENI. CDR3 region: CASSPWTSGYNEQFF. The CDR3 region has the DNA TGTGCCAGCTCACCCTGGACTAGCGGTTACAATGAGCAGTTCTTC.

This clone has just a few counts. J is TRBJ2-2 and V is TRBV5-6; 9 positions agree with TRBD1. Germline CDR1 is SGHDT and CDR2 is YYEEEE. Trimming cost V 3 bases and J 1 base; bases outside gene matches: 4. This CDR3 is 16 amino acids long. The CDR3 DNA reads TGTGCCAGCAGCTCTCCGGGACAGGGGAACACCGGGGAGCTGTTTTTT. Protein product: CASSSPGQGNTGELFF. The variable domain in full, with the rest retrieved from reference TRBV5-6 and TRBJ2-2, is DAGVTQSPTHLIKTRGQQVTLRCSPKSGHDTVSWYQQALGQGPQFIFQYYEEEERQRGNFPDRFSGHQFPNYSSELNVNALLLGDSALYLCASSSPGQGNTGELFFGEGSRLTVL.

The chain uses TRBV6-6 and TRBJ1-2; D gene unclear. Trimming took off 2 bases at V and 3 bases at J, with 4 bases between the two ends. The CDR3 consists of 12 residues. Germline assignment: CDR1 MNHNY and CDR2 SVGAGI (reference sequence). In DNA, the CDR3 is TGTGCCAGCAGTTACGGATACTATGGCTACACCTTC. Translation gives CASSYGYYGYTF.

The chain joins TRBV7-2 to TRBJ2-6, with unresolved D. Trimming pared 5 bases from V and 0 bases from J, leaving 5 bases between. Germline CDR1 SGHTA, CDR2 FQGNSA. CDR3 length equals 14 residues. CDR3 nucleotides: TGTGCCAGCAGCCAATTCTCTGGGGCCAACGTCCTGACTTTC. Its translation: CASSQFSGANVLTF.

The rearrangement links TRBV4-2 to TRBJ2-1, with a tentative D call TRBD2 (6 bases). The CDR3 consists of 13 residues. V gave up 8 bases and J gave up 8 bases, with 16 bases separating them. Germline assignment: CDR1 LGHNA and CDR2 YNFKEQ. The CDR3 region is CASSTRGDDEQFF. The CDR3 coding sequence is TGTGCCAGCTCGACTAGAGGGGATGATGAGCAGTTCTTC.

This clone was recorded many times. The chain combines TRBV27 with TRBJ2-3, with D maybe TRBD1 (6 bases). Germline assignment: CDR1 MNHEY and CDR2 SMNVEV (reference sequence). This CDR3 spans 14 amino acids. With 6 bases removed from V and 0 bases from J, the gap between germline ends came to 10 bases. This CDR3 reads CASRGHTSTDTQYF. CDR3 sequence (DNA): TGTGCCAGCAGGGGACACACTAGCACAGATACGCAGTATTTT.

The CDR3 region is CAWNINQGQLFF. In DNA, the CDR3 is TGTGCCTGGAATATAAACCAGGGCCAACTGTTTTTT. The chain carries TRBV30 and TRBJ1-4; a weak D match, TRBD1 (5 bases). Germline V CDR1 and CDR2: GTSNPN, SVGIG (reference sequence). The CDR3 consists of 12 residues. Trimming took 4 bases from V and 12 from J, leaving 15 bases between them.

The J gene is TRBJ2-3, the V gene TRBV4-1, with TRBD2 identical over 12 bases. V shed 1 base, J shed 11 bases, and the junction held 7 bases outside the gene matches. The CDR3 is 15 amino acids. From germline, CDR1 is MGHRA and CDR2 YSYEKL. As DNA, the CDR3 is TGCGCCAGCAGCCAAGGACTAGCGGGAGACGGAATGCAGTATTTT. Protein product: CASSQGLAGDGMQYF.

This clone was picked up a small number of times. The same CDR3 also results from other DNA sequences found in this sample. The chain links TRBV29-1 to TRBJ2-7; D ambiguous. The CDR3 is 12 residues long. The germline V gene has CDR1 SQVTM and CDR2 ANQGSEA. V was pared by 4 bases and J by 0 bases, with 7 bases between. The CDR3 protein is CSVGTSSYEQYF. The CDR3, as DNA: TGCAGCGTTGGGACCTCCTCCTACGAGCAGTACTTC.

CDR3: CASSLWGSNQPQHF. CDR3 bases: TGCGCCAGCAGCTTATGGGGGAGCAATCAGCCCCAGCATTTT. J is TRBJ1-5 and V is TRBV5-1, with D tentatively TRBD1 (5 bases). From germline, CDR1 is SGHRS and CDR2 YFSETQ. There are 14 residues in the CDR3. V was cut by 2 bases and J by 1 base, with 7 bases left in between.

This rearrangement joins TRBV30 to TRBJ1-2; the match to TRBD1 covers 7 bases. The ends lost 5 bases at V and 5 bases at J; junction bases unmatched: 11. This CDR3 has 14 residues. Looked up from germline, CDR1 is GTSNPN and CDR2 is SVGIG (reference sequence). The CDR3 bases are TGTGCCTGGCGAGACAGGGTACGATCTTATGGCTACACCTTC. The encoded protein is CAWRDRVRSYGYTF.